This TCR beta chain was captured in a study of neurological immune-mediated disorders. Time point reported: longitudinal time-point 3. Broader study findings: HTLV-1-associated myelopathy displayed the greatest TCR clonal expansion, and multiple sclerosis exhibited the smallest, lower than that of healthy controls.

V was clipped by 6 bases and J by 6 bases; unmatched bases: 12. The CDR3 is 15 residues long. The germline V gene has CDR1 SGHRS and CDR2 YFSETQ. The output of every sequencing run, over 190 million TCR-beta sequences, came from 15-18 subjects. TCRdb processed the 5' RACE reads anew with MiXCR; each CDR3 protein has one entry. The sample shows around 100,000 distinct CDR3 sequences, 10% to 11% of them seen only once. This clonotype was picked up many times. Its antigen remains unknown. Source material: PBMCs. The sequence was obtained from a female donor with HTLV-1-associated myelopathy (HAM/TSP). The chain employs TRBV5-1 and TRBJ2-3; 8 nucleotides line up with TRBD1. CDR3 sequence: CASTLGGTGRDTQYF. CDR3 DNA: TGCGCCAGCACTCTTGGAGGGACAGGCAGGGATACGCAGTATTTT.